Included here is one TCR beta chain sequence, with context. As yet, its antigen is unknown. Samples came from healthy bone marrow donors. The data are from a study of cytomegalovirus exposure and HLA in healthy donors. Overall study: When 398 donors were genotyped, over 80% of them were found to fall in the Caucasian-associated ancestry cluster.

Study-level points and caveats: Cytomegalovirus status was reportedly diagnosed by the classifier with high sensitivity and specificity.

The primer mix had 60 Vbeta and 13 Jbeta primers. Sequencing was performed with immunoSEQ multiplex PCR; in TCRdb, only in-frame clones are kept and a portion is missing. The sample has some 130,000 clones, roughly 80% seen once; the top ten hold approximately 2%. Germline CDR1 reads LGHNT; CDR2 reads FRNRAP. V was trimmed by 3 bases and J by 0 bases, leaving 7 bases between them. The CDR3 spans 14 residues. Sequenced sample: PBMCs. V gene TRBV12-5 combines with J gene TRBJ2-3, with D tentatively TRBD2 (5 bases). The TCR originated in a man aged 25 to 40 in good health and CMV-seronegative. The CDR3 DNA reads TGTGCTAGTGGTTTCAGCGGTAGCACAGATACGCAGTATTTT. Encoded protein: CASGFSGSTDTQYF.